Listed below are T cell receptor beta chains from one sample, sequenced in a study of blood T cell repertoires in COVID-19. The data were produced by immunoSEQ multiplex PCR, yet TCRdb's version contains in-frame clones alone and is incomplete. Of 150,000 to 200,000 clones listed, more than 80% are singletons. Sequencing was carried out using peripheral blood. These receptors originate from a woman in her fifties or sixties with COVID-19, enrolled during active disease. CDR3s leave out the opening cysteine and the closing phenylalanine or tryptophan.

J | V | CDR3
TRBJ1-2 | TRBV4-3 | ASSRADTGGYGYT
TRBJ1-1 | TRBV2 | ASTTGFGTEAF
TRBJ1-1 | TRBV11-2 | ASSLDRNTEAF
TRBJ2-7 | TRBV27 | ASSLRGPYEQY
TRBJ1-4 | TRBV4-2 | ASSHRGSDEKLF
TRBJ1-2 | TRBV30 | AWSVGGYGYT
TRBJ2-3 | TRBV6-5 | ASSYGQGGDTQY
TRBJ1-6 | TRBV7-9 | ASSLRGTNSPLH
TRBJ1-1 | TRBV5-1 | ASGPSGNTEAF
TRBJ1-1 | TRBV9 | ASSGGQGVNTEAF
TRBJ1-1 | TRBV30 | AWSDRQGEEAF
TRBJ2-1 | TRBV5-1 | ASSRLGGGTVEQF
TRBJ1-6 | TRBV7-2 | ASSYDRTITLH
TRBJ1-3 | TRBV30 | AWSPGGSGNTIY
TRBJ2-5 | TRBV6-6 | ASTLGRSQETQY
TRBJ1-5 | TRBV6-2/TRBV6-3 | ASSYPRAGNQPQH
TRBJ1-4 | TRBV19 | ASSPKRANEKLF
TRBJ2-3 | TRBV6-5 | ASRAAGGWDTQY
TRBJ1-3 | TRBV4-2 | ASSQDRTRGSNTIY
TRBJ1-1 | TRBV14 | ASSQVRAGNTEAF
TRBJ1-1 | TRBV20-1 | RGTENTEAF
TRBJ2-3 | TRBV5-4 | ASSLGGTRTDTQY
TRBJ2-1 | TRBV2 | ASSEEGRVAGGEL
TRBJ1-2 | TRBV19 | ASSAPGAGADYGYT
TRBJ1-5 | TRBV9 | ASSVVLQPQH
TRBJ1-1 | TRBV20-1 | SGGGREAF